These T cell receptor beta chains were read from a single sample in a study of blood T cell repertoires in COVID-19. Profiled with immunoSEQ multiplex PCR; TCRdb holds only in-frame clones, not every one. The sample consists of more than 400,000 clones, around 85% of them appearing once. Material: peripheral blood. The receptors here all came from a human donor in a cohort sampled during active COVID-19. The CDR3 runs from the conserved cysteine through the conserved F or W. A D gene is named only where the DNA matches it firmly. Some rows have no size entry. The others give once, few or many, or a class for an expanded clone.

j_call	d_call	clone_size	cdr3_length	v_call	cdr3_aa	cdr3_nt
TRBJ1-1	NA	NA	14	TRBV7-9	CASSLGLYGTEAFF	TGTGCCAGCAGCTTAGGCCTCTACGGCACTGAAGCTTTCTTT
TRBJ2-1	NA	NA	15	TRBV4-3	CASSQDLSGYNEQFF	TGCGCCAGCAGCCAAGATCTTTCAGGGTACAATGAGCAGTTCTTC
TRBJ1-3	TRBD1	NA	17	TRBV11-2	CASSSPPGTGMGNTIYF	TGTGCCAGCAGCTCGCCCCCCGGGACAGGGATGGGAAACACCATATATTTT
TRBJ2-3	NA	NA	13	TRBV3-1/TRBV3-2	CASSQRGTDTQYF	TGTGCCAGCAGCCAGCGCGGCACAGATACGCAGTATTTT
TRBJ1-1	NA	NA	15	TRBV2	CASRSRSVPNTEAFF	TGTGCCAGCAGGTCCAGGTCCGTACCGAACACTGAAGCTTTCTTT
TRBJ1-1	NA	NA	14	TRBV18	CASSPQGAHTEAFF	TGTGCCAGCTCACCACAGGGAGCCCACACTGAAGCTTTCTTT
TRBJ2-2	TRBD2	NA	16	TRBV9	CASSSGLAALTGELFF	TGTGCCAGCAGCTCGGGACTAGCCGCCCTCACCGGGGAGCTGTTTTTT
TRBJ1-2	NA	many	14	TRBV10-3	CAIAEAGRDYGYTF	TGTGCCATCGCCGAGGCAGGGAGGGACTATGGCTACACCTTC
TRBJ1-2	NA	NA	12	TRBV2	CAGRGGVAGYTF	TGTGCCGGCAGGGGAGGAGTGGCTGGCTACACCTTC
TRBJ1-2	NA	NA	15	TRBV5-5	CASSLARTDSNGYTF	TGTGCCAGCAGCTTGGCCAGGACGGACTCCAATGGCTACACCTTC
TRBJ1-2	TRBD1	few	12	TRBV2	CASRDRGRGYTF	TGTGCCAGCAGGGACAGGGGGCGGGGCTACACCTTC
TRBJ2-1	TRBD2	NA	14	TRBV12-5	CATRSGRTRNEQFF	TGTGCTACGCGAAGCGGGAGAACTAGGAATGAGCAGTTCTTC
TRBJ2-5	TRBD1	NA	13	TRBV7-9	CASSFRQGGTQYF	TGTGCCAGCAGTTTTAGACAGGGGGGGACCCAGTACTTC
TRBJ2-1	NA	once	19	TRBV5-1	CASSLRVLDSSSSYNEQFF	TGCGCCAGCAGCTTGCGTGTATTGGACAGTTCGAGCTCCTACAATGAGCAGTTCTTC
TRBJ2-7	NA	NA	14	TRBV6-2/TRBV6-3	CASSFTGQNYEQYF	TGTGCCAGCAGCTTCACAGGACAGAACTACGAGCAGTACTTC
TRBJ1-4	TRBD1	NA	13	TRBV7-8	CASSVQGQGKLFF	TGTGCCAGCAGCGTCCAGGGACAGGGAAAACTGTTTTTT
TRBJ1-3	NA	NA	16	TRBV9	CASSVGLYSSGNTIYF	TGTGCCAGCAGCGTGGGACTTTATAGCTCTGGAAACACCATATATTTT
TRBJ2-5	TRBD1	NA	13	TRBV28	CASMRGLRETQYF	TGTGCCAGCATGAGGGGGCTGCGAGAGACCCAGTACTTC
TRBJ2-2	TRBD1	once	15	TRBV9	CASSVNRQGTGELFF	TGTGCCAGCAGCGTCAACCGACAGGGGACCGGGGAGCTGTTTTTT
TRBJ2-7	TRBD2	NA	13	TRBV30	CAWGSGSSYEQYF	TGTGCCTGGGGGAGCGGGAGCTCCTACGAGCAGTACTTC
TRBJ1-1	NA	few	15	TRBV28	CASSSPGLMNTEAFF	TGTGCCAGCAGTTCTCCGGGACTCATGAACACTGAAGCTTTCTTT
TRBJ2-7	NA	NA	14	TRBV7-9	CASSLAGETYEQYF	TGTGCCAGCAGCTTGGCCGGGGAAACCTACGAGCAGTACTTC
TRBJ1-2	NA	NA	16	TRBV11-2	CASSLFQRRINYGYTF	TGTGCCAGCAGCTTATTTCAGCGTCGTATCAACTATGGCTACACCTTC
TRBJ2-7	TRBD2	once	18	TRBV7-2	CASSLEPSGYTVAYEQYF	TGTGCCAGCAGCTTAGAACCTAGCGGGTACACCGTCGCCTACGAGCAGTACTTC
TRBJ1-2	NA	NA	12	TRBV2	CASSVSIYGYTF	TGTGCCAGCAGTGTTAGTATCTATGGCTACACCTTC
TRBJ2-1	TRBD2	NA	18	TRBV9	CASSVAPSGRNPYNEQFF	TGTGCCAGCAGCGTAGCGCCTAGCGGGAGAAATCCCTACAATGAGCAGTTCTTC
TRBJ2-1	TRBD2	NA	15	TRBV18	CASSPLLAGYNEQFF	TGTGCCAGCTCACCATTACTAGCGGGATACAATGAGCAGTTCTTC
TRBJ1-4	NA	NA	14	TRBV30	CAWSVGGDNEKLFF	TGTGCCTGGAGTGTTGGCGGAGATAATGAAAAACTGTTTTTT
TRBJ2-1	TRBD2	NA	17	TRBV27	CASSLSRRAGAYNEQFF	TGTGCCAGCAGTTTATCGCGGCGAGCGGGAGCTTACAATGAGCAGTTCTTC
TRBJ1-1	TRBD1	NA	14	TRBV6-1	CASSEGTGGTEAFF	TGTGCCAGCAGTGAAGGGACAGGGGGCACTGAAGCTTTCTTT
TRBJ1-4	NA	NA	13	TRBV6-5	CASREGVNEKLFF	TGTGCCAGCAGAGAGGGGGTTAATGAAAAACTGTTTTTT
TRBJ2-7	TRBD2	NA	15	TRBV7-2	CASSSGLAETYEQYF	TGTGCCAGCAGCTCGGGACTAGCGGAGACCTACGAGCAGTACTTC
TRBJ2-3	NA	NA	15	TRBV27	CASSPQGGDGYTQYF	TGTGCCAGCAGTCCGCAGGGAGGCGACGGTTATACGCAGTATTTT
TRBJ1-5	NA	NA	19	TRBV19	CASSIPPGDVQGLYQPQHF	TGTGCCAGTAGTATACCCCCCGGCGATGTCCAGGGGTTGTATCAGCCCCAGCATTTT
TRBJ1-2	TRBD1	NA	15	TRBV7-3	CASSLTDRGLGGYTF	TGTGCCAGCAGCTTAACGGACAGGGGGCTCGGTGGCTACACCTTC
TRBJ2-6	NA	NA	13	TRBV11-2	CASSFAGANVLTF	TGTGCCAGCAGCTTTGCGGGGGCCAACGTCCTGACTTTC
TRBJ1-5	TRBD1	NA	15	TRBV3-1/TRBV3-2	CASSQGRGDNQPQHF	TGTGCCAGCAGCCAAGGCAGGGGGGACAATCAGCCCCAGCATTTT
TRBJ1-1	NA	NA	16	TRBV15	CATSRDQGGVESKAFF	TGTGCCACCAGCAGAGATCAAGGGGGAGTAGAATCTAAAGCTTTCTTT
TRBJ2-1	NA	NA	15	TRBV11-1	CASSNSGPNMNEQFF	TGTGCCAGCAGCAACAGTGGTCCCAATATGAATGAGCAGTTCTTC
TRBJ2-5	TRBD2	NA	15	TRBV6-5	CASSRLAELQETQYF	TGTGCCAGCAGTAGACTAGCGGAACTCCAAGAGACCCAGTACTTC
TRBJ2-3	NA	NA	15	TRBV5-6	CASSLVADTTDTQYF	TGTGCCAGCAGCTTGGTAGCGGATACCACAGATACGCAGTATTTT
TRBJ1-5	NA	NA	15	TRBV19	CASSKQRAANQPQHF	TGTGCCAGTAGTAAACAGCGGGCAGCAAATCAGCCCCAGCATTTT
TRBJ1-3	TRBD1	NA	15	TRBV9	CASSEQGAEGNTIYF	TGTGCCAGCAGCGAACAGGGGGCTGAGGGAAACACCATATATTTT